The text below deals with one T cell receptor beta chain. Its specificity is not known. The data were obtained in a study of identifying expanded T cells in peripheral blood. General study findings and limits: About 1.2 clones differed between technical replicates, versus about 17 and 20 over time. Clone count variance between approximately 2-week samples rose with total template count.

The protocol was immunoSEQ multiplex PCR, while the TCRdb copy is restricted to in-frame clones and leaves out a portion. Of 85,000 to 100,000 clones in the sample, approximately 88% were seen once. The germline V gene has CDR1 SGDLS and CDR2 YYNGEE. V was shortened by 0 bases and J by 4 bases, with 1 base between the two germline ends. CDR3 length: 12 amino acids. The specimen was blood. J is TRBJ2-2 and V is TRBV9; D call uncertain. The source is a person between 18 and 69 years old in good health. CDR3 nucleotide sequence: TGTGCCAGCAGCGTAGGCACCGGGGAGCTGTTTTTT. Translated, it gives CASSVGTGELFF.